This entry concerns a single T cell receptor (beta chain). What this receptor recognizes is not known. Base quality data are lacking; no much larger clone is found one base away. Patients with a history of autoimmune disease or receiving systemic immunosuppression were excluded from the trial. Peripheral blood for TCR sequencing was collected from all dose cohorts at baseline, on cycle 4 day 1, and on cycle 7 day 1. The samples were drawn from a first-in-human, open-label, multicenter phase I dose-escalation trial of ivuxolimab. Adults with locally advanced or metastatic melanoma, renal cell, hepatocellular, or head and neck squamous cell carcinoma were enrolled in the trial. Before TCR sequencing, CD4+ T cells and CD8+ T cells were sorted from peripheral blood as separate populations. To sequence the TCRbeta CDR3 region, genomic DNA was isolated from the sorted cells. TCRbeta CDR3 regions were sequenced using the immunoSEQ Assay. The table was pulled from immuneACCESS by TCRdb, which kept in-frame rearrangements only. Such tables lose some clones; where checked, under half of the loss comes from unresolved V genes, and the rest has no known cause. The sample table contains about 77,000 clones; only one count was recorded for roughly nine tenths of them. The top ten clones comprise around 2.6% of the sample.

The CDR3, from cysteine to phenylalanine, totals 17 residues. CDR3 DNA is the only sequence kept; it has 51 bases, read in frame from the first base. Compared with germline, V lacks 4 bases and J lacks 4 bases; bases without a gene match: 14. CDR1 and CDR2 were assigned from the germline V gene as SGHDT and YYEEEE. This specimen comes from a study of OX40 agonist ivuxolimab in advanced cancers. General notes on the study: Ivuxolimab was a fully human IgG2 agonistic monoclonal antibody targeting the costimulatory receptor OX40 (CD134). Intravenous ivuxolimab was administered to patients every 2 weeks at six dose levels: 0.01, 0.1, 0.3, 1.5, 3 and 10 mg/kg. Among the roughly 52 dose-escalation patients, some 20 had hepatocellular carcinoma, approximately 15 melanoma, 9 renal cell carcinoma and 9 head and neck cancer. A male proportion of roughly 80% and a mean age of roughly 55 years, ranging from roughly 23 to 79, were recorded for the dose-escalation cohort. Prior anti-PD-1, anti-PD-L1 or anti-CTLA-4 therapy was permitted, and checkpoint inhibitors had been received by under 50% of dose-escalation patients. Three dose-escalation patients achieved partial responses, one with hepatocellular carcinoma and two with cutaneous melanoma. The point of sequencing TCRbeta in the periphery was to test whether ivuxolimab changed TCR sequence diversity and drove clonal T-cell expansion. The paper covers the monotherapy dose-escalation part of the phase I ivuxolimab trial, which included N ≈ 52 patients. What the study reported, not specific to this receptor: Which antigens the clonally expanded peripheral T cells were specific for was not determined. After ivuxolimab, CD8+ T cells had more expanded clones than CD4+ T cells on average. In partial responders in the 0.1-3.0 mg/kg groups, normalized peripheral clonal expansion was found to be among the lowest, especially among CD8+ T cells. Low levels of normalized T-cell clonal expansion were also seen in some patients who did not respond. At doses of 0.1 to 3.0 mg/kg, clonal expansion of both CD4+ and CD8+ blood T cells was observed from baseline to week 6.

The sample was CD4+ or CD8+ T cells sorted from blood, taken in a trial of the OX40 agonist ivuxolimab. This sequence was found in an adult with an advanced solid tumor such as melanoma, head and neck, liver or kidney cancer. Rearrangement joined TRBV5-6 to TRBJ2-1; 7 bases in the junction line up with TRBD1. The CDR3 sequence is CASSPPINRGNYNEQFF. The DNA is as follows: TGTGCCAGCAGCCCACCGATTAACAGGGGAAATTACAATGAGCAGTTCTTC. Reference TRBV5-6 and TRBJ2-1 proteins supply the regions before and after the CDR3; the full variable domain is: DAGVTQSPTHLIKTRGQQVTLRCSPKSGHDTVSWYQQALGQGPQFIFQYYEEEERQRGNFPDRFSGHQFPNYSSELNVNALLLGDSALYLCASSPPINRGNYNEQFFGPGTRLTVL.